These T cell receptor beta chains were read from a single sample in a study of CD8 T cells in ankylosing spondylitis. TCRdb independently ran MiXCR on the 5' RACE reads; one entry per CDR3 protein. The data show roughly 130,000 distinct CDR3 sequences, 8% to 9% seen once. Sequenced input: synovial fluid, either unsorted or a sorted T cell fraction (not recorded which). Every receptor here comes from a male donor with ankylosing spondylitis. Each CDR3 is given with its conserved first and last residue. Each record gives: J gene, clone size, D gene, V gene, CDR3 DNA, CDR3 protein. A D gene is named only where the DNA matches it firmly. The size field reads how often the clone was seen (once, few, many) or a class if it is expanded.

>TRBJ2-7|many|.|TRBV4-3
TGCGCCAGCAGTAAATTCCGGGACACTGCCTACGAGCAGTACTTC
CASSKFRDTAYEQYF
>TRBJ1-1|many|TRBD1|TRBV12-3/TRBV12-4
TGTGCCAGCAGTCTACAACGGACAGGGGGCTTTGGTGCTTTCTTT
CASSLQRTGGFGAFF
>TRBJ1-1|few|.|TRBV6-1
TGTGCCAGCAAGGGACCCGAAGCTTTCTTT
CASKGPEAFF
>TRBJ1-6|many|TRBD1|TRBV5-5
TGTGCCAGCAGCTTGCAACGGACAGGGGGGCGATCACCCCTCCACTTT
CASSLQRTGGRSPLHF
>TRBJ2-7|few|TRBD2|TRBV20-1
TGCAGTGCTAGCGGCGGGGGCCGGGAGGGTTCCTACGAGCAGTACTTC
CSASGGGREGSYEQYF
>TRBJ2-7|many|.|TRBV6-1
TGTGCCACCACACGATCGGGACACCCCTACGAGCAGTACTTC
CATTRSGHPYEQYF
>TRBJ1-2|few|TRBD1|TRBV2
TGTGCCAGCAGTGGACAGGGCGACCATGGCTACACCTTC
CASSGQGDHGYTF
>TRBJ1-5|many|.|TRBV20-1
TGCAGTGCTAGAGGCCCGGGACTCTCCAATCAGCCCCAGCATTTT
CSARGPGLSNQPQHF
>TRBJ2-1|many|TRBD1|TRBV29-1
TGCAGCGTGAACCTTCCGGGACAGGGGCACAATGAGCAGTTCTTC
CSVNLPGQGHNEQFF
>TRBJ2-3|many|TRBD2|TRBV9
TGTGCCAGCAGCGTAGAAGCGGGGGGCACCTTCACAGATACGCAGTATTTT
CASSVEAGGTFTDTQYF